This T cell receptor beta chain was obtained from a study of T cells after posttransplantation cyclophosphamide. V shed 0 bases, J shed 4 bases, and the junction held 14 bases outside the gene matches. This CDR3 is built from 20 residues. Germline-derived CDR1 and CDR2 are LGHNA and YSLEER. TCRdb keeps only in-frame clones here, not all; method: immunoSEQ multiplex PCR. Of 25,000 to 35,000 clones in the sample, roughly 90% were seen once. This chain joins TRBV4-3 and TRBJ2-2, with TRBD1 matching over 10 bases. The sequenced sample was PBMCs. This receptor was identified in a woman aged 40 to 55 with a blood cancer, CMV-positive, and with a related stem cell donor. CDR3 in amino acids: CASSQDLRGQGSAGTGELFF. Here the CDR3 DNA reads TGCGCCAGCAGCCAAGATCTAAGGGGACAGGGGTCGGCGGGCACCGGGGAGCTGTTTTTT.